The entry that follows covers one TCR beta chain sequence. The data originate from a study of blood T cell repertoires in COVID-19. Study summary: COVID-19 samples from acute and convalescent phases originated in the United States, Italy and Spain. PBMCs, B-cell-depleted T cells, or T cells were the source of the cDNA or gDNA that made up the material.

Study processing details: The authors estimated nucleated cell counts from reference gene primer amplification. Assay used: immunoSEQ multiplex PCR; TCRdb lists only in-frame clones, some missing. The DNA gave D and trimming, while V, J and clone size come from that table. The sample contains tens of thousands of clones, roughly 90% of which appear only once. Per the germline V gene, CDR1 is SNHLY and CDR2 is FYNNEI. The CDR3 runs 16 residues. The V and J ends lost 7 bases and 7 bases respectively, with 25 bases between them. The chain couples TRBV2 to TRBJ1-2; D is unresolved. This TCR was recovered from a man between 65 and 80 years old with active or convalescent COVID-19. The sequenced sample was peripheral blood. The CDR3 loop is CASMAPWQAEMGGYTF. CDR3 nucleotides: TGTGCCAGCATGGCCCCCTGGCAGGCCGAAATGGGTGGCTACACCTTC.